What follows describes a single T cell receptor (beta chain). As yet, its antigen is unknown. This sample was taken from a study of cytomegalovirus exposure and HLA in healthy donors. Looked up from germline, CDR1 is SGHDT and CDR2 is YYEEEE. The CDR3 is 15 residues long. V shed 6 bases and J 0 bases; nucleotides not matched to a gene: 8. Profiled with immunoSEQ multiplex PCR; TCRdb holds only in-frame clones, not every one. The data hold tens of thousands of clones, with roughly 94% observed a single time. It was the approximately 120-subject validation cohort, separate from the approximately 700-subject first cohort, to which the donors belonged. Points from the study as a whole: Most TCRs appeared rarely, but some public TCRs recurred in many donors.

The rearrangement uses TRBV5-6 and TRBJ1-1; 7 nucleotides match TRBD1. Sequencing was performed on PBMCs. This clonotype originated in a young man in good health and CMV-seronegative. The CDR3 is CASILYRGMNTEAFF. The CDR3 DNA sequence: TGTGCCAGCATATTGTACAGGGGAATGAACACTGAAGCTTTCTTT. The full variable domain, its missing parts supplied by reference TRBV5-6 and TRBJ1-1, is DAGVTQSPTHLIKTRGQQVTLRCSPKSGHDTVSWYQQALGQGPQFIFQYYEEEERQRGNFPDRFSGHQFPNYSSELNVNALLLGDSALYLCASILYRGMNTEAFFGQGTRLTVV.